This is a list of T cell receptor beta chains from one sample in a study of shared clonotypes between healthy human individuals. Method: immunoSEQ multiplex PCR; TCRdb's copy keeps in-frame clones and lacks some. The top ten hold more than 0.9% of the sample, which has around 2,100,000 clones, roughly 94% seen once. Sequencing was carried out using naive CD8+ T cells sorted from blood. The receptors here all came from a young man in good health. The CDR3 runs from the conserved cysteine through the conserved F or W. The D gene is left open where the match is weak. The listing skips clone size in some rows; elsewhere it reads once, few, many or a size class.

V: TRBV30
J: TRBJ2-5
size: -
D: -
CDR3: CAWSPVGETQYF
DNA: TGTGCCTGGAGTCCAGTAGGTGAGACCCAGTACTTC

V: TRBV6-5
J: TRBJ1-2
size: -
D: -
CDR3: CASSYSIGANYGYTF
DNA: TGTGCCAGCAGTTACTCAATAGGGGCTAACTATGGCTACACCTTC

V: TRBV27
J: TRBJ2-5
size: -
D: -
CDR3: CASSSIEPLTGYSQETQYF
DNA: TGTGCCAGCAGTTCGATTGAGCCCCTGACAGGTTACTCCCAAGAGACCCAGTACTTC

V: TRBV5-1
J: TRBJ2-1
size: -
D: TRBD1
CDR3: CASSLGTGGDEQFF
DNA: TGCGCCAGCAGCTTGGGGACAGGGGGCGATGAGCAGTTCTTC

V: TRBV5-4
J: TRBJ2-1
size: -
D: TRBD2
CDR3: CASRLAGGGEQFF
DNA: TGTGCCAGCAGATTAGCGGGGGGCGGCGAGCAGTTCTTC

V: TRBV7-9
J: TRBJ2-1
size: -
D: TRBD2
CDR3: CASSVTSGYEQFF
DNA: TGTGCCAGCAGCGTGACTAGCGGCTATGAGCAGTTCTTC

V: TRBV18
J: TRBJ2-7
size: -
D: TRBD1
CDR3: CASSPDRGSYEQYF
DNA: TGTGCCAGCTCACCGGACAGGGGAAGCTACGAGCAGTACTTC

V: TRBV4-1
J: TRBJ1-1
size: once
D: -
CDR3: CASSLKLQTANTEAFF
DNA: TGCGCCAGCAGCCTAAAGTTGCAGACAGCGAACACTGAAGCTTTCTTT

V: TRBV7-9
J: TRBJ1-1
size: -
D: -
CDR3: CASSLGGDRLSF
DNA: TGTGCCAGCAGCTTAGGAGGCGACAGACTTTCTTTT

V: TRBV7-9
J: TRBJ2-7
size: -
D: -
CDR3: CASSSSTGTQGEQYF
DNA: TGTGCCAGCAGCTCATCGACAGGGACTCAGGGCGAGCAGTACTTC

V: TRBV12-5
J: TRBJ1-5
size: -
D: -
CDR3: CASGLAPREYGNQPQHF
DNA: TGTGCTAGTGGTTTGGCCCCACGGGAGTACGGCAATCAGCCCCAGCATTTT

V: TRBV5-6
J: TRBJ1-1
size: -
D: -
CDR3: CASSLLGTEAFF
DNA: TGTGCCAGCAGCTTGTTGGGGACTGAAGCTTTCTTT

V: TRBV9
J: TRBJ1-1
size: -
D: -
CDR3: CASSAGGNTEAFF
DNA: TGTGCCAGCAGCGCCGGGGGAAACACTGAAGCTTTCTTT

V: TRBV11-2
J: TRBJ2-7
size: -
D: -
CDR3: CASSFTDYEQYF
DNA: TGTGCCAGCAGCTTCACAGACTACGAGCAGTACTTC

V: TRBV9
J: TRBJ1-1
size: -
D: TRBD1
CDR3: CASSPRQGRNTEAFF
DNA: TGTGCCAGCAGCCCCCGACAGGGGAGGAACACTGAAGCTTTCTTT

V: TRBV28
J: TRBJ2-7
size: -
D: -
CDR3: CASSVVGGAYEQYF
DNA: TGTGCCAGCAGTGTAGTAGGAGGGGCCTACGAGCAGTACTTC

V: TRBV15
J: TRBJ2-3
size: once
D: TRBD1
CDR3: CATSREPGTGARDTQYF
DNA: TGTGCCACCAGCAGAGAACCGGGGACAGGGGCGCGAGATACGCAGTATTTT

V: TRBV10-3
J: TRBJ2-2
size: -
D: -
CDR3: CAISERGLGTGELFF
DNA: TGTGCCATCAGTGAGAGGGGCCTGGGCACCGGGGAGCTGTTTTTT

V: TRBV6-5
J: TRBJ2-1
size: -
D: -
CDR3: CAGGTPWGEQFF
DNA: TGTGCCGGGGGGACACCTTGGGGTGAGCAGTTCTTC

V: TRBV27
J: TRBJ1-2
size: -
D: TRBD1
CDR3: CASSSDRGNFYGYTF
DNA: TGTGCCAGCAGTTCCGACAGGGGTAACTTCTATGGCTACACCTTC

V: TRBV14
J: TRBJ2-7
size: once
D: TRBD1
CDR3: CASRQTGVPYEQYF
DNA: TGTGCCAGCAGACAGACAGGGGTACCCTACGAGCAGTACTTC

V: TRBV4-1
J: TRBJ2-7
size: once
D: -
CDR3: CASSHQEDYSYEQYF
DNA: TGCGCCAGCAGCCACCAGGAAGATTACTCCTACGAGCAGTACTTC

V: TRBV12-2
J: TRBJ1-5
size: -
D: -
CDR3: CASRPLVRGGSNQPQHF
DNA: TGTGCAAGTCGCCCCCTGGTGAGGGGAGGTAGCAATCAGCCCCAGCATTTT

V: TRBV7-9
J: TRBJ2-7
size: -
D: -
CDR3: CASSPYLAGPGHDEQYF
DNA: TGTGCCAGCAGCCCCTATCTGGCCGGACCGGGACATGATGAGCAGTACTTC

V: TRBV9
J: TRBJ2-1
size: -
D: TRBD1
CDR3: CASSDETGAEQFF
DNA: TGTGCCAGCAGCGATGAAACAGGGGCTGAGCAGTTCTTC

V: TRBV6-6
J: TRBJ2-7
size: once
D: TRBD2
CDR3: CASSSTGGSYEQYF
DNA: TGTGCCAGCAGCTCCACCGGGGGGTCCTACGAGCAGTACTTC

V: TRBV7-9
J: TRBJ2-5
size: -
D: -
CDR3: CASSLGGLETQYF
DNA: TGTGCCAGCAGCTTAGGAGGGTTGGAGACCCAGTACTTC

V: TRBV6-6
J: TRBJ2-7
size: -
D: -
CDR3: CASSYGTLYEQYF
DNA: TGTGCCAGCAGTTACGGGACACTTTACGAGCAGTACTTC

V: TRBV6-5
J: TRBJ2-3
size: -
D: TRBD1
CDR3: CASSYSTGEYIDTQYF
DNA: TGTGCCAGCAGTTACTCGACAGGGGAATATATAGATACGCAGTATTTT

V: TRBV5-4
J: TRBJ2-5
size: -
D: TRBD2
CDR3: CASSSPWGGETQYF
DNA: TGTGCCAGCAGCTCCCCCTGGGGGGGGGAGACCCAGTACTTC

V: TRBV6-4
J: TRBJ2-1
size: -
D: TRBD2
CDR3: CASSDFLAGLNEQFF
DNA: TGTGCCAGCAGTGACTTCCTAGCGGGCCTCAATGAGCAGTTCTTC

V: TRBV29-1
J: TRBJ2-7
size: -
D: TRBD2
CDR3: CSVRGGHEQYF
DNA: TGCAGCGTTCGGGGGGGCCACGAGCAGTACTTC

V: TRBV30
J: TRBJ2-1
size: -
D: -
CDR3: CAYDYNEQFF
DNA: TGTGCCTACGATTACAATGAGCAGTTCTTC

V: TRBV11-3
J: TRBJ1-5
size: once
D: TRBD1
CDR3: CASSLGQFYSNQPQHF
DNA: TGTGCCAGCAGCTTGGGACAGTTTTATAGCAATCAGCCCCAGCATTTT

V: TRBV7-8
J: TRBJ2-7
size: -
D: -
CDR3: CASSLGRSYEQYF
DNA: TGTGCCAGCAGCTTAGGACGCTCCTACGAGCAGTACTTC

V: TRBV19
J: TRBJ2-7
size: once
D: -
CDR3: CASSILAGYEQYF
DNA: TGTGCCAGTAGTATACTGGCAGGCTACGAGCAGTACTTC

V: TRBV6-1
J: TRBJ1-1
size: -
D: -
CDR3: CASSESGIDEAFF
DNA: TGTGCCAGCAGTGAGTCCGGAATTGATGAAGCTTTCTTT

V: TRBV27
J: TRBJ2-7
size: once
D: -
CDR3: CASSPSVGEILPYEQYF
DNA: TGTGCCAGCAGTCCCTCCGTCGGGGAGATCCTGCCCTACGAGCAGTACTTC

V: TRBV5-6
J: TRBJ2-5
size: -
D: TRBD1
CDR3: CASSSAGTAQETQYF
DNA: TGTGCCAGCAGCTCCGCCGGGACAGCCCAAGAGACCCAGTACTTC

V: TRBV13
J: TRBJ1-1
size: -
D: -
CDR3: CASSDMNTEAFF
DNA: TGTGCCAGCAGTGACATGAACACTGAAGCTTTCTTT

V: TRBV11-2
J: TRBJ1-1
size: -
D: -
CDR3: CASSSPTGLHNTEAFF
DNA: TGTGCCAGCAGCTCACCGACAGGACTTCATAACACTGAAGCTTTCTTT

V: TRBV10-2
J: TRBJ2-7
size: -
D: -
CDR3: CASSESGEQYF
DNA: TGCGCCAGCAGTGAGTCCGGCGAGCAGTACTTC

V: TRBV5-6
J: TRBJ2-5
size: -
D: -
CDR3: CASSLGPTQETQYF
DNA: TGTGCCAGCAGCTTGGGGCCAACCCAAGAGACCCAGTACTTC

V: TRBV5-1
J: TRBJ2-3
size: -
D: -
CDR3: CASRDITSTDTQYF
DNA: TGCGCCAGCCGGGACATTACTAGCACAGATACGCAGTATTTT

V: TRBV30
J: TRBJ2-7
size: -
D: -
CDR3: CAWSPGGNNEQYF
DNA: TGTGCCTGGAGCCCCGGCGGGAACAACGAGCAGTACTTC

V: TRBV11-2
J: TRBJ2-5
size: -
D: -
CDR3: CASSLLHIETQYF
DNA: TGTGCCAGCAGCTTACTTCACATAGAGACCCAGTACTTC

V: TRBV4-2
J: TRBJ2-7
size: -
D: TRBD2
CDR3: CASSQDGLAESYEQYF
DNA: TGTGCCAGCAGCCAAGACGGACTAGCGGAATCCTACGAGCAGTACTTC

V: TRBV7-2
J: TRBJ2-7
size: -
D: -
CDR3: CASSFLGMAYEQYF
DNA: TGTGCCAGCAGCTTTCTAGGTATGGCCTACGAGCAGTACTTC